In this sample, the clone carrying this T cell receptor beta chain turned up a few times. Its antigen is unidentified. This entry belongs to a study of T cells after yellow fever vaccination. Overall study: The authors prepared low-cell-number fractions using SMART-Seq v4 Ultra Low Input. General study results and limits: FACS-sorted repertoires might harbor abundant contaminating clonotypes from the bulk population.

TCRdb reanalysed the 5' RACE reads using MiXCR and keeps one entry per CDR3 protein. The sample holds 350,000 to 450,000 distinct CDR3 sequences, about 19% seen once. The CDR3 runs to 13 residues. The ends were cut back, 11 bases at V and 0 bases at J, with 13 bases in the middle. Germline V lookup: CDR1 MNHEY, CDR2 SVGEGT. The sample in question was PBMCs, obtained before the yellow fever booster vaccination. The genes are TRBV6-2 or TRBV6-3 and TRBJ1-1; D may be TRBD1 (5 bases). The sequence was obtained from a man between 18 and 29 years old who received the YFV17D yellow fever vaccine. Here the CDR3 reads CAGKRQMNTEAFF. The CDR3 DNA reads TGTGCCGGTAAAAGACAGATGAACACTGAAGCTTTCTTT.